Below are 29 T cell receptor beta chains sequenced from a single sample in a study of T-cell reconstitution after alpha-beta-depleted transplantation in children. During its preparation, the TCRbeta library received unique molecular identifiers. TCRdb reprocessed the PCR reads via MiXCR and lists one record per CDR3 protein. The sample lists 900,000 or so distinct CDR3 sequences, roughly 15% seen once, with approximately 4.5% in the top ten. This specimen consisted of PBMCs, mostly from graft donor cells, obtained 360 days after TCRalphabeta/CD19-depleted stem cell transplant. Receptors were obtained from a male patient aged 10-17 years who had a stem cell transplant for acute lymphoblastic leukemia, so the T cells may come from the graft donor.

This clonotype came up many times. The genes are TRBV27 and TRBJ2-1, with 7 bases aligning to TRBD1. The V gene's germline CDR1 is MNHEY and CDR2 SMNVEV (reference sequence). The CDR3 covers 14 residues. V gave up 6 bases and J gave up 5 bases; unmatched junction bases: 7. The CDR3 sequence: CASSGTASHNEQFF. The CDR3 coding sequence is TGTGCCAGCAGCGGGACAGCAAGTCACAATGAGCAGTTCTTC.

This chain links TRBV5-1 with TRBJ2-7, with D perhaps TRBD1 (5 bases). V was cut by 1 base and J by 6 bases, with 11 bases left in between. The germline V gene has CDR1 SGHRS and CDR2 YFSETQ. This CDR3 comprises 13 residues. The CDR3 protein is CASSLLYRSEQYF. The CDR3 region has the DNA TGCGCCAGCAGCTTGCTTTACAGGTCCGAGCAGTACTTC.

This clonotype has more than one count but fewer than ten. The chain couples TRBV5-1 to TRBJ2-4; 8 bases are shared with TRBD2. CDR1 and CDR2 (germline): SGHRS, YFSETQ. The V and J ends lost 5 bases and 7 bases, in that order; junction bases with no gene match: 5. CDR3 size: 13 residues. CDR3 protein: CASSPGRDNIQYF. CDR3 coding DNA: TGCGCCAGCAGTCCCGGGAGGGATAACATTCAGTACTTC.

The sample holds a few counts of this clonotype. The J gene is TRBJ2-5, the V gene TRBV4-1; TRBD1 matches 11 bases. This CDR3 region has 17 residues. Per the germline V gene, CDR1 is MGHRA and CDR2 is YSYEKL. Germline trimming cut 2 bases from V and 3 bases from J; bases unmatched to any gene: 8. The CDR3 region is CASSQLKGQGAKETQYF. Here the CDR3 DNA reads TGCGCCAGCAGCCAACTCAAAGGACAGGGGGCGAAAGAGACCCAGTACTTC.

The chain recombines TRBV29-1 with TRBJ2-7; tentative D call: TRBD1 (5 bases). The germline gives CDR1 SQVTM, CDR2 ANQGSEA. The V end lost 4 bases, the J end lost 3 bases, and 13 bases lay between the germline ends. This CDR3 has 13 residues. CDR3 in DNA: TGCAGCGTTGTAGGGGCTATTCACTACGAGCAGTACTTC. Translating it yields CSVVGAIHYEQYF.

This clonotype has only a few counts. The chain recombines TRBV18 with TRBJ1-4; D not resolved. The V gene's germline CDR1 is KGHSH and CDR2 LQKENI. This CDR3 comprises 14 residues. The V gene lost 0 bases and the J gene lost 6 bases, with 8 bases spanning the gap. The CDR3: CASSPPLTDEKLFF. Here the CDR3 DNA reads TGTGCCAGCTCACCACCCCTCACGGATGAAAAACTGTTTTTT.

This clonotype occurred a few times. The rearrangement links TRBV4-1 to TRBJ2-1; TRBD2 aligns across 11 bases. The CDR3 runs to 15 residues. V lost 6 bases to trimming and J lost 4 bases; unmatched junction nucleotides: 5. Germline-derived CDR1 and CDR2 are MGHRA and YSYEKL. The CDR3 DNA reads as TGCGCCAGCAGGACTAGCGGGATGGGGTACAATGAGCAGTTCTTC. It translates to CASRTSGMGYNEQFF.

This clonotype was counted a few times. CDR3 DNA sequence: TGTGCCACCAGCAGTGGGGACACGGCATACGAAAAACTGTTTTTT. Translation: CATSSGDTAYEKLFF. This chain connects TRBV15 to TRBJ1-4; TRBD1 might be the D (6 bases). Looked up from germline, CDR1 is LNHNV and CDR2 is YYDKDF (reference sequence). V dropped 3 bases and J dropped 8 bases, with 16 bases sitting between them. This CDR3 spans 15 amino acids.

This clonotype was found a few times. This chain uses TRBV9 with TRBJ2-2; D is undetermined. V dropped 5 bases and J dropped 2 bases, with 13 bases sitting between them. Germline assignment: CDR1 SGDLS and CDR2 YYNGEE. The CDR3 length is 15 residues. The CDR3 nucleotides are TGTGCCAGCAGTCGGACCCTTCCTAACACCGGGGAGCTGTTTTTT. Translating it yields CASSRTLPNTGELFF.

The chain links TRBV19 to TRBJ2-3; a weak D match, TRBD1 (5 bases). CDR1 is LNHDA, CDR2 SQIVND, per germline (reference sequence). The CDR3 has 13 amino acids. Trimming removed 3 bases from V and 5 bases from J, with 9 bases in between. The CDR3 DNA sequence: TGTGCCAGTAGTATTGCAAGGGGAGATACGCAGTATTTT. Translating gives CASSIARGDTQYF.

The chain recombines TRBV20-1 with TRBJ1-4; no definite D call. Germline V gene data show CDR1 as DFQATT and CDR2 as SNEGSKA (reference sequence). Trimming removed 2 bases at V and 5 bases at J, with 6 bases between. The CDR3 totals 12 residues. CDR3 region: CSARRKNEKLFF. The CDR3 DNA reads TGCAGTGCTAGACGGAAGAATGAAAAACTGTTTTTT.

V gene TRBV20-1 combines with J gene TRBJ1-5, with a possible D match to TRBD1 (6 bases). Germline V gene lookup returns CDR1 DFQATT and CDR2 SNEGSKA (reference sequence). Trimming stripped 6 bases from V and 0 bases from J, with 15 bases between. The CDR3 runs 15 residues. The CDR3 reads CSASTGSFSNQPQHF. The CDR3 DNA reads TGCAGTGCAAGCACAGGGAGTTTTAGCAATCAGCCCCAGCATTTT.

This clonotype was picked up a small number of times. The chain carries TRBV4-2 and TRBJ2-7; 7 bases match TRBD2. Per the germline V gene, CDR1 is LGHNA and CDR2 is YNFKEQ. The junction had 10 bases not matched to a gene; V was cut back by 1 base and J by 4 bases. The CDR3 sequence is 16 residues long. The DNA for the CDR3 is TGTGCCAGCAGCCAAGGGTCTGGGGTAGCGGGTTACGAGCAGTACTTC. As protein: CASSQGSGVAGYEQYF.

In this sample, this clonotype turned up a few times. This chain connects TRBV7-6 to TRBJ2-1; 9 bases agree with TRBD2. J gave up 8 bases and V 4 bases, and 9 bases lay outside the gene matches. Germline CDR1 and CDR2: SGHVS and FNYEAQ. This CDR3 is 15 amino acids long. The CDR3 DNA follows: TGTGCCAGCAGCTCTCTAGCGGGACGGCCGCATGAGCAGTTCTTC. This sequence encodes CASSSLAGRPHEQFF. The whole variable domain, filled in from reference TRBV7-6 and TRBJ2-1, reads GAGVSQSPRYKVTKRGQDVALRCDPISGHVSLYWYRQALGQGPEFLTYFNYEAQQDKSGLPNDRFSAERPEGSISTLTIQRTEQRDSAMYRCASSSLAGRPHEQFFGPGTRLTVL.

The rearrangement uses TRBV3-1 and TRBJ2-2; 13 bases line up with TRBD2. J was trimmed by 7 bases and V by 4 bases; bases with no gene match: 9. There are 17 residues in the CDR3. Per germline, CDR1 LGHDT and CDR2 YNNKEL (reference sequence). CDR3 sequence (DNA): TGTGCCAGCAGCCCCTCCGGACTAGCGGGAGTGCACGGGGAGCTGTTTTTT. Its translation is CASSPSGLAGVHGELFF. The full variable domain, completed using reference TRBV3-1 and TRBJ2-2, is DTAVSQTPKYLVTQMGNDKSIKCEQNLGHDTMYWYKQDSKKFLKIMFSYNNKELIINETVPNRFSPKSPDKAHLNLHINSLELGDSAVYFCASSPSGLAGVHGELFFGEGSRLTVL.

This clonotype was picked up a small number of times. V gene TRBV4-2 combines with J gene TRBJ2-7; TRBD1 agrees at 7 bases. The V and J ends lost 3 bases and 4 bases, in that order; junction bases with no gene match: 3. The germline V gene has CDR1 LGHNA and CDR2 YNFKEQ. The CDR3 consists of 13 residues. The CDR3: CASSQGQLYEQYF. The CDR3 DNA reads TGTGCCAGCAGCCAGGGACAGCTATACGAGCAGTACTTC.

This clonotype occurred many times. The rearrangement links TRBV5-1 to TRBJ2-1, with 11 bases lining up with TRBD2. The V gene's germline CDR1 is SGHRS and CDR2 YFSETQ. The CDR3 length is 15 residues. With 4 bases clipped from V and 6 bases from J, the junction kept 6 bases outside the gene matches. CDR3 in DNA: TGCGCCAGCAGCACGCCTACTAGCGGGAGCAATGAGCAGTTCTTC. As protein: CASSTPTSGSNEQFF.

The V gene is TRBV2, the J gene TRBJ2-5, with D maybe TRBD1 (5 bases). Between the trimmed V and J ends, which lost 3 bases and 0 bases, there was a span of 14 bases. CDR3 length equals 16 residues. In germline, CDR1 is SNHLY, CDR2 FYNNEI. The CDR3 region is CASSEARVGYQETQYF. Here the CDR3 DNA reads TGTGCCAGCAGTGAGGCCAGGGTGGGGTACCAAGAGACCCAGTACTTC.

This clonotype was seen a few times. This sequence joins TRBV7-3 and TRBJ2-3; the match to TRBD2 covers 10 bases. CDR1 and CDR2 from the germline V gene are SGHTA and FQGTGA. CDR3 length equals 16 residues. The ends lost 1 base at V and 2 bases at J; junction bases unmatched: 3. The CDR3 bases are TGTGCCAGCAGCTTAAAAGCGGGAGGGGACACAGATACGCAGTATTTT. This sequence encodes CASSLKAGGDTDTQYF.

The chain is built from TRBV11-1 and TRBJ2-2; 11 bases fit TRBD2. Germline lookup yields CDR1 SGHAT and CDR2 FQDESV (reference sequence). This CDR3 has 18 residues. The V and J ends lost 4 bases and 0 bases, in that order; junction bases with no gene match: 7. The CDR3 protein is CASSSGTSGNANTGELFF. The CDR3 region has the DNA TGTGCCAGCAGCTCGGGGACTAGCGGTAACGCGAACACCGGGGAGCTGTTTTTT.

Ten or more counts support this clonotype. V and J are TRBV24-1 and TRBJ2-2; 9 positions match TRBD2. The germline V gene encodes CDR1 KGHDR and CDR2 SFDVKD. The CDR3 length is 18 residues. V lost 4 bases, J lost 0 bases, and 8 bases stayed unmatched. The CDR3 sequence: CATSDTGLADSNTGELFF. The CDR3 nucleotides are TGTGCCACCAGTGACACGGGACTAGCTGACTCGAACACCGGGGAGCTGTTTTTT.

This sequence joins TRBV27 and TRBJ1-2, with a tentative D call TRBD1 (5 bases). CDR3 length: 11 amino acids. The V gene lost 9 bases and the J gene lost 4 bases, with 9 bases spanning the gap. The germline V gene has CDR1 MNHEY and CDR2 SMNVEV (reference sequence). CDR3 region: CARRGVYGYTF. CDR3 DNA: TGTGCCAGGAGGGGTGTCTATGGCTACACCTTC.

This clonotype was counted a few times. The V gene is TRBV9, the J gene TRBJ2-1; 9 bases agree with TRBD2. The CDR3 length is 19 residues. The ends lost 4 bases at V and 7 bases at J; junction bases unmatched: 21. The V gene's germline CDR1 is SGDLS and CDR2 YYNGEE. The CDR3 coding sequence is TGTGCCAGCAGCCCGAGAGGTCTAGCGGGACCCTTTGGGGGTAATGAGCAGTTCTTC. This codes for CASSPRGLAGPFGGNEQFF.

The V gene is TRBV20-1, the J gene TRBJ2-5, with TRBD2 matching over 7 bases. With V trimmed by 1 base and J by 5 bases, 10 bases remained unmatched. Germline V gene data show CDR1 as DFQATT and CDR2 as SNEGSKA (reference sequence). CDR3 length equals 15 residues. CDR3 in DNA: TGCAGTGCTAGAGTTTCTCGGCAGGGAGGGGAGACCCAGTACTTC. Amino acid sequence: CSARVSRQGGETQYF.

V is TRBV4-1 and J is TRBJ2-1; D remains ambiguous. The CDR3 sequence is 12 residues long. Germline assignment: CDR1 MGHRA and CDR2 YSYEKL. Between the trimmed V and J ends, which lost 4 bases and 8 bases, there was a span of 9 bases. The CDR3 DNA reads as TGCGCCAGCAGCCCCCAGTTGCATGAGCAGTTCTTC. It encodes CASSPQLHEQFF.

This clonotype occurred a few times. The chain combines TRBV12-3 or TRBV12-4 with TRBJ2-7; 13 positions agree with TRBD2. This CDR3 region has 15 residues. Unmatched junction bases numbered 4, after V lost 6 bases and J lost 2 bases. CDR3 nucleotides: TGTGCCAGCAGCTCTACTAGCGGGGGGGCCTACGAGCAGTACTTC. This encodes CASSSTSGGAYEQYF.

The V and J genes are TRBV12-3 or TRBV12-4 and TRBJ1-1; D is possibly TRBD1 (5 bases). V shed 2 bases and J shed 3 bases, with 16 bases lying between them. This CDR3 is 16 amino acids long. The CDR3 protein is CASSLWGPRGDTEAFF. The DNA for the CDR3 is TGTGCCAGCAGTTTATGGGGACCGCGGGGGGACACTGAAGCTTTCTTT.

The chain combines TRBV12-3 or TRBV12-4 with TRBJ2-1, with D perhaps TRBD1 or TRBD2 (6 bases each). There are 11 residues in the CDR3. The V end lost 3 bases, the J end lost 15 bases, and 12 bases lay between the germline ends. The CDR3 is CASSFEGGGFF. DNA of the CDR3: TGTGCCAGCAGTTTTGAGGGGGGAGGGTTCTTC.

The genes are TRBV12-3 or TRBV12-4 and TRBJ1-5, with D hard to call. This CDR3 comprises 16 residues. V lost 7 bases, J lost 1 base, and 17 bases lay in between. The CDR3 nucleotides read TGTGCCAGCACGGATTCCCGCTTTGGGAGCAATCAGCCCCAGCATTTT. As protein: CASTDSRFGSNQPQHF.